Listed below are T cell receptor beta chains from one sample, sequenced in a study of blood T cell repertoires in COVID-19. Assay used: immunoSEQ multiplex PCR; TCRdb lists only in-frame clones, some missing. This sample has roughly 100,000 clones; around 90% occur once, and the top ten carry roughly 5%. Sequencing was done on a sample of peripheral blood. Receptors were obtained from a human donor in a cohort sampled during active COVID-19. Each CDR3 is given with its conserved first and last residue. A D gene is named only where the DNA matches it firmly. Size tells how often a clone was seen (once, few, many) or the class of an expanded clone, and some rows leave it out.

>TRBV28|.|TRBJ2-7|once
TGTGCCAGCAGCGACTACCGGGTCCCCAAGCAGTACTTC
CASSDYRVPKQYF
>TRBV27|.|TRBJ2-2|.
TGTGCCAGCAGTTTATCCAGGGGGGACTACACCGGGGAGCTGTTTTTT
CASSLSRGDYTGELFF
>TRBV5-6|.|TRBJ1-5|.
TGTGCCAGCAGCCTAAAGCGGGGGGGAGTCTCAGGGCCCCAGCATTTT
CASSLKRGGVSGPQHF
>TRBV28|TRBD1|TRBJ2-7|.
TGTGCCAGCAGTCCGAGGACAGGGGGCTCCTACGAGCAGTACTTC
CASSPRTGGSYEQYF
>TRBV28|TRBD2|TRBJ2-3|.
TGTGCCAGCAGTCTAGCGGGGGCCCTATCAGATACGCAGTATTTT
CASSLAGALSDTQYF
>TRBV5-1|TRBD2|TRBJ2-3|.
TGCGCCAGCAGCGGACTAGCGGGGGGATCAGATACGCAGTATTTT
CASSGLAGGSDTQYF
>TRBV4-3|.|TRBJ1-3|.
TGCGCCAGCAGCCAAGAGCAAGGGACTCCCAGAAACACCATATATTTT
CASSQEQGTPRNTIYF
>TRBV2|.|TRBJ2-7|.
TGTGCCAGCGTGCCCCCACCGGGTTCGAGGGAGCAGTACTTC
CASVPPPGSREQYF
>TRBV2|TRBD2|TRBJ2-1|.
TGTGCCAGCAGCCAGGGACTAGCGGGAGGCTACAATGAGCAGTTCTTC
CASSQGLAGGYNEQFF
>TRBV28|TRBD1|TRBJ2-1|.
TGTGCCAGCAGTTTCGAGACAGGGATCAATGAGCAGTTCTTC
CASSFETGINEQFF
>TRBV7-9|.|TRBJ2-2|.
TGTGCCAGCAGCCCTACTGGGCCAGGCAACACCGGGGAGCTGTTTTTT
CASSPTGPGNTGELFF
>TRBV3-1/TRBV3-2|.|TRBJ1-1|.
TGTGCCAGCAGCCAAGTATCCGAGACAGCGAACACTGAAGCTTTCTTT
CASSQVSETANTEAFF
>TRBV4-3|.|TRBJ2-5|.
TGCGCCAGCAGCCAAGATCTCAGGGCATGGGAGACCCAGTACTTC
CASSQDLRAWETQYF
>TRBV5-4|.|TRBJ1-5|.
TGTGCCAGCAGCTTCCGGGGACAGCCCCAGCATTTT
CASSFRGQPQHF
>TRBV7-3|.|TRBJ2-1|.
TGTGCCAGCAGCGAGGACACAGGTTTCCCCGACCATGAGCAGTTCTTC
CASSEDTGFPDHEQFF
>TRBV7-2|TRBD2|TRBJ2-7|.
TGTGCCAGCAGCCCAATGTGGGGACTAGCGGGTAGGAACGAGCAGTACTTC
CASSPMWGLAGRNEQYF
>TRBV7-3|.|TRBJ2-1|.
TGTGCCAGCAGCCCCGGGAGCGACAATGAGCAGTTCTTC
CASSPGSDNEQFF
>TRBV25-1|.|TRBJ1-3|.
TGTGCCAGCAGTGAATTTAGGGGGGGTGGATCTGGAAACACCATATATTTT
CASSEFRGGGSGNTIYF
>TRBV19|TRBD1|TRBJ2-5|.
TGTGCCAGTAGTCCAACTATGGGACAGCAAGAGACCCAGTACTTC
CASSPTMGQQETQYF
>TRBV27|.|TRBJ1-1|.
TGTGCCAGCAGTTTAGTCCGGAACACTGAAGCTTTCTTT
CASSLVRNTEAFF
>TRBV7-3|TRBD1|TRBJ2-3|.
TGTGCCAGCAGCTTGTGGCCGGGGCAGGGGGCTGCAGATACGCAGTATTTT
CASSLWPGQGAADTQYF
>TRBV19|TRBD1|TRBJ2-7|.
TGTGCCAGTAGCGATGGGACAGGGGGGTTCTACGAGCAGTACTTC
CASSDGTGGFYEQYF
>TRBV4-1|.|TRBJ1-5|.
TGCGCCAGCAGCCCGGACAGCACCCGGGAATATAGCAATCAGCCCCAGCATTTT
CASSPDSTREYSNQPQHF
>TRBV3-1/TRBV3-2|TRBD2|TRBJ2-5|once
TGTGCCAGCAGCCAAGACGCGGGAGGGTTGGAGACCCAGTACTTC
CASSQDAGGLETQYF
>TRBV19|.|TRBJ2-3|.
TGTGCCAGTAGCCCCCCGGGAGGGGGCGGGGGAGATACGCAGTATTTT
CASSPPGGGGGDTQYF
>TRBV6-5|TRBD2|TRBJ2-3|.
TGTGCCAGCACGGCGGGAGTGTCCGATACGCAGTATTTT
CASTAGVSDTQYF
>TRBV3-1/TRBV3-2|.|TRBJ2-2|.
TGTGCCAGCAGCCATAGGACAGTGAACACCGGGGAGCTGTTTTTT
CASSHRTVNTGELFF
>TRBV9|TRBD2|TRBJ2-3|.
TGTGCCAGCAGCTCCTTGACTAGCGGAACAGATACGCAGTATTTT
CASSSLTSGTDTQYF
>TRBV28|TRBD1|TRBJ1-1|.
TGTGCCAGCATAACCTCAACAGGGGGTACTGAAGCTTTCTTT
CASITSTGGTEAFF
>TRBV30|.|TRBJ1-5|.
TGTGCCTGGAGCGTCCCGACAGCAGGAGATCAGCCCCAGCATTTT
CAWSVPTAGDQPQHF
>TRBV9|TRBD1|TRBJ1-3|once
TGTGCCAGCAGCGTAGAGGGACAGCGTGGAAACACCATATATTTT
CASSVEGQRGNTIYF
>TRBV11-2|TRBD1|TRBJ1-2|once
TGTGCCAGCAGCTCTCACGCCGGGACAGGGTGGTATGGCTACACCTTC
CASSSHAGTGWYGYTF
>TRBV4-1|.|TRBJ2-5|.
TGCGCCAGCAGCCAAGATGGTAGGACCCAGTACTTC
CASSQDGRTQYF
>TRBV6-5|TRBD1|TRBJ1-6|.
TGTGCCAGCAGTTATTCGGGGACAGGGCAATCACCCCTCCACTTT
CASSYSGTGQSPLHF
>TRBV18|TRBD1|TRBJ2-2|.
TGTGCCAGCTCGCCCGGGACAGGGGTCGAGCTGTTTTTT
CASSPGTGVELFF
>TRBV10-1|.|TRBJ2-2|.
TGCGCCAGCAGTGTGGAGATGCGAGGGGAGCTGTTTTTT
CASSVEMRGELFF
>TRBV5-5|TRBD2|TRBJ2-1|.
TGTGCCAGCAGCTATGGAGCGGGGAATGAGCAGTTCTTC
CASSYGAGNEQFF
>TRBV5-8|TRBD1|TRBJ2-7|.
TGTGCCAGCAGCTTGGCTGGGACAGGAGATTACGAGCAGTACTTC
CASSLAGTGDYEQYF
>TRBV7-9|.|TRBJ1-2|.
TGTGCCAGCAGTTCCTGGAGGAGCCGCCCGGGTGGCTACACCTTC
CASSSWRSRPGGYTF
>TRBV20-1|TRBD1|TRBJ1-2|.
TGCAGTGCTAGTCTAGGGACAGGGGGCGCCGCGAGGTATGGCTACACCTTC
CSASLGTGGAARYGYTF
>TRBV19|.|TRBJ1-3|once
TGTGCCAGTAGGGGAGGAGGGCGCTCTGGAAACACCATATATTTT
CASRGGGRSGNTIYF
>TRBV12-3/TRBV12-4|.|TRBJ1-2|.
TGTGCCAGCAGTTTCTCTAGCTATGGCTACACCTTC
CASSFSSYGYTF
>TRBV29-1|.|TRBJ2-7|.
TGCAGCGCCACTAGTTGGGCCGAGCAGTACTTC
CSATSWAEQYF
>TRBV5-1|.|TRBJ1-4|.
TGCGCCAGCAGCTTGGGGTGGGGCGGGACGCATGAAAAACTGTTTTTT
CASSLGWGGTHEKLFF
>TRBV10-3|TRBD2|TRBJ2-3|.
TGTGCCATCAGTGAGTCTCTAGCGGGAGGGTCAGATACGCAGTATTTT
CAISESLAGGSDTQYF
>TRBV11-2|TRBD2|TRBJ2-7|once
TGTGCCAGCAGCTCCTCACTAGCGGGGGGGAACTACGAGCAGTACTTC
CASSSSLAGGNYEQYF
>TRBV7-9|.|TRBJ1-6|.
TGTGCCAGCAGCTCCAGTGGGGGGTTCAATTCACCCCTCCACTTT
CASSSSGGFNSPLHF
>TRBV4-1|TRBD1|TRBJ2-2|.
TGCGCCAGCAGGCCATGGCCGGGACAGGGATCCACCGGGGAGCTGTTTTTT
CASRPWPGQGSTGELFF
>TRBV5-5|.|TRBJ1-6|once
TGTGCCAGCAGCTTGCCCCCGAGCTATAATTCACCCCTCCACTTT
CASSLPPSYNSPLHF
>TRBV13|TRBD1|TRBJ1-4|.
TGTGCCAGCAGCCCGCGGACAGGGTTTAATGAAAAACTGTTTTTT
CASSPRTGFNEKLFF
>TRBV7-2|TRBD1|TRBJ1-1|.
TGTGCCAGCAGCTTAGCGGTGGGATACAGGGGGGACACTGAAGCTTTCTTT
CASSLAVGYRGDTEAFF
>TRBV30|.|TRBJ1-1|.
TGTGCCTGGAGCCCGAGGGGGACACCCCCTTTACCGTCTTTCTTT
CAWSPRGTPPLPSFF
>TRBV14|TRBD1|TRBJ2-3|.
TGTGCCAGCAGGGAAACCGGGACAGGGGGCGCAGATACGCAGTATTTT
CASRETGTGGADTQYF
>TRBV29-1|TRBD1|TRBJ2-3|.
TGCAGCGTACAGGGGGAGAGGCGGACAGATACGCAGTATTTT
CSVQGERRTDTQYF
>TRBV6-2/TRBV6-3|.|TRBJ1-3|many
TGTGCCAGCAGTTACTCGATGGCCTTCTCTGGAAACACCATATATTTT
CASSYSMAFSGNTIYF
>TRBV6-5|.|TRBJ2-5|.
TGTGCCAGCAGTTACTTCCGTCGGGGGGAGACCCAGTACTTC
CASSYFRRGETQYF
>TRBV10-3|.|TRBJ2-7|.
TGTGCCATCAGAGTAGCTCAAACGTACGAGCAGTACTTC
CAIRVAQTYEQYF
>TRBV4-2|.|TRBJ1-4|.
TGTGCCAGCAGCCTACCGGGAGGGTCTTCGGGTGAAAAACTGTTTTTT
CASSLPGGSSGEKLFF
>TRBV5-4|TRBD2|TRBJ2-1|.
TGTGCCAGCAGCTTAGGAGCGGGGGAACGTAGAAATGAGCAGTTCTTC
CASSLGAGERRNEQFF
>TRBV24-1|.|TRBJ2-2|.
TGTGCCACCAGTGATCAGGGGAAGGGCACCGGGGAGCTGTTTTTT
CATSDQGKGTGELFF